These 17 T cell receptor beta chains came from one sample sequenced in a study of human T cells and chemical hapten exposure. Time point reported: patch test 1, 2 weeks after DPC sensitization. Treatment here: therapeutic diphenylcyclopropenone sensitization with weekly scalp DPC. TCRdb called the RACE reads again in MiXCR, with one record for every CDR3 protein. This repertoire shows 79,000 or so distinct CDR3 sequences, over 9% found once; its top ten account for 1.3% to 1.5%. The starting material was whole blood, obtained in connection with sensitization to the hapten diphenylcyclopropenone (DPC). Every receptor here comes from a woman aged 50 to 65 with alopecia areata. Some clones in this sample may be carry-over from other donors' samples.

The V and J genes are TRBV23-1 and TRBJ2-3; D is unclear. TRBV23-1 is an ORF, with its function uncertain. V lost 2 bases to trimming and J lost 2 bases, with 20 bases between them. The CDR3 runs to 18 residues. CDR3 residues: CASSQTPRRSATTDTQYF. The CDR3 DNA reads TGCGCCAGCAGTCAAACCCCTCGCAGGTCCGCTACCACAGATACGCAGTATTTT.

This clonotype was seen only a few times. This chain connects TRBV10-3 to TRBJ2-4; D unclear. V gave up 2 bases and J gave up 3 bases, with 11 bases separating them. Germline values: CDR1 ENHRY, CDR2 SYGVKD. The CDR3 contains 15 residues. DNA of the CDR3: TGTGCCATCAGTGAGGGCCAGCTGGTCAAAAACATTCAGTACTTC. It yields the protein CAISEGQLVKNIQYF.

Written as DNA, the CDR3 is TGTGCCAGCAGCGAGACCGGGACAGGGGGCTTAGGGGCCAACGTCCTGACTTTC. It yields the protein CASSETGTGGLGANVLTF. This chain links TRBV9 with TRBJ2-6, with 12 bases identical to TRBD1. The CDR3 extends over 18 amino acids. CDR1 and CDR2 (germline): SGDLS, YYNGEE. Germline trimming cut 3 bases from V and 4 bases from J; bases unmatched to any gene: 8.

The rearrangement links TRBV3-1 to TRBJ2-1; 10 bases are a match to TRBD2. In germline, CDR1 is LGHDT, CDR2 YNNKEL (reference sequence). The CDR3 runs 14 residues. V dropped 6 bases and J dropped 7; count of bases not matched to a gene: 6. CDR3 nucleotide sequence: TGTGCCAGCAGTCATACTAGCGGGAATAATGAGCAGTTCTTC. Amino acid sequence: CASSHTSGNNEQFF.

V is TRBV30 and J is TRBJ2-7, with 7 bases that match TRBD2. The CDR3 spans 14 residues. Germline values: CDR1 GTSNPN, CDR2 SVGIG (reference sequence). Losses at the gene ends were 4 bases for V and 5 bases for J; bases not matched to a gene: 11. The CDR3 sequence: CAWILGGSLHEQYF. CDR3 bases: TGTGCCTGGATTCTAGGCGGGAGTTTGCACGAGCAGTACTTC. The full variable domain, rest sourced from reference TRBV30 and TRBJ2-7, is SQTIHQWPATLVQPVGSPLSLECTVEGTSNPNLYWYRQAAGRGLQLLFYSVGIGQISSEVPQNLSASRPQDRQFILSSKKLLLSDSGFYLCAWILGGSLHEQYFGPGTRLTVT.

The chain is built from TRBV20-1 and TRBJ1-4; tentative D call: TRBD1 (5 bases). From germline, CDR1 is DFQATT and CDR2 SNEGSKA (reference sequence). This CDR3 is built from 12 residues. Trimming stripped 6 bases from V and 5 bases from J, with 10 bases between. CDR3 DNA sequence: TGCAGTGCAAGGGACCGGAATGAAAAACTGTTTTTT. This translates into CSARDRNEKLFF.

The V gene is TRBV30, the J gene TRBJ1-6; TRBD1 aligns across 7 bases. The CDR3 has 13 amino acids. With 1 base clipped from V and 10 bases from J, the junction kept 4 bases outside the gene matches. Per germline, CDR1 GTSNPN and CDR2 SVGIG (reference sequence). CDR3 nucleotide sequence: TGTGCCTGGAGTGAGACAGGGAGGTCACCCCTCCACTTT. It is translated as CAWSETGRSPLHF.

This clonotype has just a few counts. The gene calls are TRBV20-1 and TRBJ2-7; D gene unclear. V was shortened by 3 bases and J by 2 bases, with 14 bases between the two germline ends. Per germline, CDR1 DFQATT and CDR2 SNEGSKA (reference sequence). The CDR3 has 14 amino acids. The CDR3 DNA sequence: TGCAGTGCTAGGAACTTCCGACCCCCCTACGAGCAGTACTTC. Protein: CSARNFRPPYEQYF.

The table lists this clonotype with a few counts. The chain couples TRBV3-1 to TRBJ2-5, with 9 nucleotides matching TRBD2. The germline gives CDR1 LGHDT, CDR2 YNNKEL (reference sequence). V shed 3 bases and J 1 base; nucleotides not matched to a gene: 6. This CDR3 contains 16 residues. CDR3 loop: CASSHFRTSVQETQYF. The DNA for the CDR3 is TGTGCCAGCAGCCACTTCCGGACTAGCGTCCAAGAGACCCAGTACTTC.

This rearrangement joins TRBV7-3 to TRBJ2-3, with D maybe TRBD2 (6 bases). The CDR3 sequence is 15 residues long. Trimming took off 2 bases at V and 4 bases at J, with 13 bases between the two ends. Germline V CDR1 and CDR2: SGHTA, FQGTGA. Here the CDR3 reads CASSLGSGGADTQYF. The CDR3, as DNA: TGTGCCAGCAGCTTAGGGTCCGGAGGGGCAGATACGCAGTATTTT.

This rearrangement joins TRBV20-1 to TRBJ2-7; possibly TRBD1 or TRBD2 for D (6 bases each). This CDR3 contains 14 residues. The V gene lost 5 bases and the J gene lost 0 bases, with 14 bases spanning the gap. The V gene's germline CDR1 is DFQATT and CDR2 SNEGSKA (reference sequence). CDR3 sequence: CSARGLLDSYEQYF. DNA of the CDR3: TGCAGTGCTCGGGGGCTTTTAGACTCCTACGAGCAGTACTTC.

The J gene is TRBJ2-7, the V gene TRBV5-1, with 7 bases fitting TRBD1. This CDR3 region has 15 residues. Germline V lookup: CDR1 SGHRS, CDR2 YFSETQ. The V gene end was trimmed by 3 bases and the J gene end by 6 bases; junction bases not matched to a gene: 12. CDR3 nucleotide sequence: TGCGCCAGCAGCTCCTCCGGGACAGCCCTGACCGAGCAGTACTTC. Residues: CASSSSGTALTEQYF.

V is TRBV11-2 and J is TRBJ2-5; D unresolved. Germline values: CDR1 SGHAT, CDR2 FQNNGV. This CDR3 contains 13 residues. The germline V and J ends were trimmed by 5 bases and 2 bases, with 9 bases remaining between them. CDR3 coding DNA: TGTGCCAGCAGCCCTCGGAATCAAGAGACCCAGTACTTC. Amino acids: CASSPRNQETQYF.

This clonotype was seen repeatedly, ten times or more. The CDR3 loop is CASRGTGNDQPQHF. DNA for the CDR3: TGTGCCAGCAGGGGGACGGGCAACGATCAGCCCCAGCATTTT. J is TRBJ1-5 and V is TRBV6-2 or TRBV6-3; a possible D gene is TRBD1 (5 bases). Trimming cost V 6 bases and J 5 bases, with 14 bases left between them. Looked up from germline, CDR1 is MNHEY and CDR2 is SVGEGT. The CDR3 is 14 amino acids.

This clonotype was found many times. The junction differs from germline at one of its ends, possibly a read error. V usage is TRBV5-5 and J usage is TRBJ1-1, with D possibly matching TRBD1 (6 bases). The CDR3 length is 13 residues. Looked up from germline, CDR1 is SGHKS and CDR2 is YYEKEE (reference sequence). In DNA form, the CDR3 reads TGTGCCAGCAGTTTGGGGGCAGGGACTGAAGCTTTCTTT. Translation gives CASSLGAGTEAFF.

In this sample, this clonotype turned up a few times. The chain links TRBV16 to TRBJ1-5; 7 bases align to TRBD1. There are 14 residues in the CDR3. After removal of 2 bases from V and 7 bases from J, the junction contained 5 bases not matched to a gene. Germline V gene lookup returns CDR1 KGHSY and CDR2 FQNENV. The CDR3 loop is CASSQPSGGQPQHF. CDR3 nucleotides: TGTGCCAGCAGCCAACCGTCAGGGGGGCAGCCCCAGCATTTT.

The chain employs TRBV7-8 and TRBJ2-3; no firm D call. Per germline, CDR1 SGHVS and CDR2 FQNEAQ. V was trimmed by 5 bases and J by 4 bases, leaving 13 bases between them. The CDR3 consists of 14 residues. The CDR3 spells CASSPSPLADTQYF. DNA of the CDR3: TGTGCCAGCAGCCCGTCCCCTTTGGCAGATACGCAGTATTTT.